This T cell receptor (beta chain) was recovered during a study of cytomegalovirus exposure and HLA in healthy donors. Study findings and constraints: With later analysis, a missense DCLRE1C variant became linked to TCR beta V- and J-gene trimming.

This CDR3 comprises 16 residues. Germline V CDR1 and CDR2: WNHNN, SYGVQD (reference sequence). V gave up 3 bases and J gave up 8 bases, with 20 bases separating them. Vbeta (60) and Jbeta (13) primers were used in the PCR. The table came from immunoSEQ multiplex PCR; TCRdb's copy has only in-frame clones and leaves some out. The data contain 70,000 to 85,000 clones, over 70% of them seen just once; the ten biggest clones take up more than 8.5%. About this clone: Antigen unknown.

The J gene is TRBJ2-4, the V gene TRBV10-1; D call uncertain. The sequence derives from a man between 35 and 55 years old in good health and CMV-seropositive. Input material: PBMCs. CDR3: CASSDSFGSRKDIQYF. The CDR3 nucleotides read TGCGCCAGCAGTGATTCGTTTGGTAGCAGAAAGGACATTCAGTACTTC.